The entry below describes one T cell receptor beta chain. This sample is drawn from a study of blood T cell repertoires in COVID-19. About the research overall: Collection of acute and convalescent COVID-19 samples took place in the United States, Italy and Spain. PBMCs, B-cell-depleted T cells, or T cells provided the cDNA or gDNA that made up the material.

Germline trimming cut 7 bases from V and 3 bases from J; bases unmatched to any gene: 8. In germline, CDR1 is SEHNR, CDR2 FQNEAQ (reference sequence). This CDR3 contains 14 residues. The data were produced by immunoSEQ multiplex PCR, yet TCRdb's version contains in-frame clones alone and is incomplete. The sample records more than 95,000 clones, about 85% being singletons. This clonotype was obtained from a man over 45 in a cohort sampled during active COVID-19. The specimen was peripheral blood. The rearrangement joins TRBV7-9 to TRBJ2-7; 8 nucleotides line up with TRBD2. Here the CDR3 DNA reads TGTGCCAGCATCCCCGGGGGGGGCAACTACGAGCAGTACTTC. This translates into CASIPGGGNYEQYF.